Below, 15 T cell receptor beta chains from the same sample are listed, as sequenced in a study of blood T cell repertoires in COVID-19. TCRdb's copy holds only in-frame clones and misses some; the assay was immunoSEQ multiplex PCR. The sample lists 200,000 to 300,000 clones, 80% to 95% seen once, with around 0.9% in the top ten. Sequencing was performed on peripheral blood. The receptors come from a young man with COVID-19, enrolled during active disease.

J is TRBJ1-6 and V is TRBV3-1 (or the pseudogene TRBV3-2); D unresolved. This CDR3 contains 17 residues. Germline V CDR1 and CDR2: LGHDT, YNNKEL (reference sequence). V lost 4 bases and J 0 bases, leaving 13 bases between the germline ends. The CDR3 sequence: CASSPRPIPSYNSPLHF. The CDR3 DNA sequence: TGTGCCAGCAGCCCTAGACCCATCCCCTCCTATAATTCACCCCTCCACTTT.

The V gene is TRBV9, the J gene TRBJ2-7; 8 bases are a match to TRBD2. Trimming at V came to 2 bases and at J to 6 bases, leaving 13 bases not matched to a gene. Germline V lookup: CDR1 SGDLS, CDR2 YYNGEE. The CDR3 consists of 16 residues. The chain's CDR3 is CASSVSGGSGVSEQYF. The CDR3 region has the DNA TGTGCCAGCAGCGTGAGTGGTGGTAGCGGGGTAAGCGAGCAGTACTTC.

This chain connects TRBV19 to TRBJ1-4; 7 bases align to TRBD1. The ends lost 4 bases at V and 8 bases at J; junction bases unmatched: 7. The CDR3 loop spans 14 amino acids. CDR1 and CDR2 from the germline V gene are LNHDA and SQIVND (reference sequence). CDR3 DNA: TGTGCCAGTAGTACCCTACAGGGGCAAGAAAAACTGTTTTTT. It yields the protein CASSTLQGQEKLFF. Looking up the rest from reference TRBV19 and TRBJ1-4 gives the full variable domain: DGGITQSPKYLFRKEGQNVTLSCEQNLNHDAMYWYRQDPGQGLRLIYYSQIVNDFQKGDIAEGYSVSREKKESFPLTVTSAQKNPTAFYLCASSTLQGQEKLFFGSGTQLSVL.

The CDR3: CASSYSSTGGAYEQYF. Here the CDR3 DNA reads TGTGCCAGCAGTTACTCGAGTACCGGCGGGGCCTACGAGCAGTACTTC. The chain is built from TRBV6-5 and TRBJ2-7, with a possible D match to TRBD2 (6 bases). Germline V lookup: CDR1 MNHEY, CDR2 SVGAGI. This CDR3 is 16 amino acids long. Trimming took 0 bases from V and 2 from J, leaving 14 bases between them.

The chain has TRBV5-1 and TRBJ2-7, with 11 bases lining up with TRBD1. The CDR3 runs 15 residues. Germline CDR1 reads SGHRS; CDR2 reads YFSETQ. V was clipped by 3 bases and J by 3 bases; unmatched bases: 5. The CDR3 region is CASSWSGTGGYEQYF. The CDR3 DNA sequence: TGCGCCAGCAGCTGGAGTGGGACAGGGGGCTACGAGCAGTACTTC.

The chain uses TRBV6-6 and TRBJ2-4, with 15 bases aligning to TRBD2. Germline assignment: CDR1 MNHNY and CDR2 SVGAGI (reference sequence). V dropped 5 bases and J dropped 3; count of bases not matched to a gene: 8. CDR3 length: 18 amino acids. CDR3 sequence (DNA): TGTGCCAGCAGTCCCCGGACTAGCGGGGGGGCAATCAAAAACATTCAGTACTTC. It codes for CASSPRTSGGAIKNIQYF.

J is TRBJ1-1 and V is TRBV7-9; tentatively, D is TRBD1 (5 bases). Germline V gene sequence: CDR1 SEHNR, CDR2 FQNEAQ (reference sequence). This CDR3 has 17 residues. V was cut by 2 bases and J by 2 bases, with 18 bases left in between. In nucleotides, the CDR3 is TGTGCCAGCAGCTTAAACTCTTGGGGCAGGGTTAACACTGAAGCTTTCTTT. Translation: CASSLNSWGRVNTEAFF.

The rearrangement joins TRBV18 to TRBJ1-1; 9 bases match TRBD1. V shed 5 bases and J 1 base; nucleotides not matched to a gene: 8. The CDR3 is 16 amino acids. CDR1 is KGHSH and CDR2 is LQKENI in the germline V gene. The CDR3 DNA sequence: TGTGCCAGCTCAGCCGGGACAGGGTCTGCGAACACTGAAGCTTTCTTT. This encodes CASSAGTGSANTEAFF.

This chain uses TRBV4-1 with TRBJ1-3, with D uncertain. Trimming left V 4 bases short and J 4 bases short, with 8 bases between. This CDR3 has 13 residues. The germline V gene encodes CDR1 MGHRA and CDR2 YSYEKL. CDR3 in DNA: TGCGCCAGCAGCCTCGTGGCCGGAAACACCATATATTTT. This sequence encodes CASSLVAGNTIYF.

This chain uses TRBV18 with TRBJ1-3; D is unclear. Germline loops: CDR1 KGHSH, CDR2 LQKENI. The V and J ends lost 4 bases and 4 bases respectively, with 14 bases between them. The CDR3 runs 15 residues. As DNA, the CDR3 is TGTGCCAGCTCACTGTACGGGGTTCCCGGAAACACCATATATTTT. Translation: CASSLYGVPGNTIYF.

The CDR3 reads CASSNRDRPYEQYF. Written as DNA, the CDR3 is TGTGCCAGCAGCAACCGGGACAGGCCCTACGAGCAGTACTTC. V and J are TRBV5-4 and TRBJ2-7; TRBD1 matches 8 bases. This CDR3 spans 14 amino acids. Looked up from germline, CDR1 is SGHNT and CDR2 is YYREEE (reference sequence). Trimming removed 4 bases from V and 2 bases from J; junction bases left unmatched: 5.

The V call is TRBV4-1, the J call TRBJ2-7, with 8 bases lining up with TRBD1. The CDR3 spans 18 residues. Trimming took 0 bases from V and 0 from J; bases not matched to a gene: 10. CDR1 is MGHRA, CDR2 YSYEKL, per germline. This CDR3 is CASSQDGPDRDISYEQYF. The CDR3 DNA sequence: TGCGCCAGCAGCCAAGATGGCCCGGACAGGGACATCTCCTACGAGCAGTACTTC.

V is TRBV7-2 and J is TRBJ1-5; tentative D call: TRBD1 (6 bases). Germline CDR1 and CDR2: SGHTA and FQGNSA. This CDR3 has 17 residues. Between the trimmed V and J ends, which lost 6 bases and 1 base, there was a span of 19 bases. The CDR3 here is CASSSPWDTRSNQPQHF. The CDR3 DNA reads TGTGCCAGCAGTTCCCCGTGGGACACACGAAGCAATCAGCCCCAGCATTTT.

The gene calls are TRBV9 and TRBJ2-2; D is unresolved. From germline, CDR1 is SGDLS and CDR2 YYNGEE. Deletions cut 0 bases from V and 10 bases from J, with 7 bases between. The CDR3 totals 12 residues. CDR3 coding DNA: TGTGCCAGCAGCGTAGGAGTTGAGGAGCTGTTTTTT. This codes for CASSVGVEELFF.

The V gene is TRBV4-1, the J gene TRBJ1-2; 12 positions agree with TRBD1. The CDR3 has 16 amino acids. The V segment lost 0 bases and the J segment 8 bases; nucleotides outside the gene matches: 7. Germline-derived CDR1 and CDR2 are MGHRA and YSYEKL. This CDR3 reads CASSQEGTGGSGGYTF. The CDR3 DNA sequence: TGCGCCAGCAGCCAAGAAGGGACAGGGGGCTCGGGGGGCTACACCTTC.